This T cell receptor beta chain was documented in a study of CD4 T cells in relation to SARS-CoV-2 and coronaviruses. A remark on this clone: Antigen: not known.

The unexposed donors gave CD4+ T cells in about 2010-2018, prior to COVID-19. Study-wide points: The cross-reactivity analysis covered only spike protein, not other viral proteins.

The germline CDR1 and CDR2 sequences are ENHRY and SYGVKD. The V end was cut by 8 bases, the J end by 0 bases, with 6 bases between. The CDR3 sequence is 12 residues long. Sequenced by immunoSEQ multiplex PCR; TCRdb stores in-frame clones only, minus some. The sample carries some 65,000 clones, approximately 87% recorded once. Sequencing used memory CD4+ T cells from PBMCs. This TCR was recovered from a human donor in good health. The rearrangement uses TRBV10-3 and TRBJ2-3; D remains unclear. The CDR3 sequence is CAIADSTDTQYF. DNA for the CDR3: TGTGCCATCGCGGACAGCACAGATACGCAGTATTTT.